This TCR beta chain was profiled in a study of blood T cell repertoires in COVID-19 (dated by TCRdb to between 2020 and 2021). Regarding the research as a whole: Samples from collaborators originated in the United States, Italy and Spain and spanned both the acute and convalescent phases of COVID-19. The prospective study material was composed of cDNA or gDNA derived from T cells, B-cell-depleted T cells, or PBMCs. The dataset comprised deeply sampled blood TCRbeta repertoires from subjects exposed to, actively infected with, or recovered from COVID-19. The repertoires were released in a freely available public database meant as a resource for research on the immune response to SARS-CoV-2. The samples were drawn from two sources: the first 160 participants of the ongoing ImmuneRACE study, and 1,200 or so subjects contributed by 6 global collaborators. Nearly every sample came with metadata listing a de-identified subject ID, COVID-19 status, age in years and sex. Where available, HLA class I and class II types were taken from metadata supplied by the sample provider and were not determined by assay-based typing.

TCRbeta CDR3 regions were amplified from genomic DNA using the immunoSEQ Assay, a bias-controlled multiplex PCR. Processing in the source paper ran as follows. Within the assay, amplification of reference gene primers was used to estimate how many nucleated cells each sample contained. To quantify the absolute abundance of each unique TCRbeta CDR3 rearrangement, sequence reads were collapsed and filtered. For each sample, productive Simpson clonality was calculated as the square root of Simpson's diversity index over productive rearrangements. TCRdb limited this immuneACCESS table to in-frame rearrangements with V and J called. A share of clones is missing; checked studies link under half to unresolved V genes, and the rest is unexplained. V and J calls plus clone size are reproduced from that table; the DNA served to infer D and trimming. The sample table shows approximately 15,000 clones, and around nine tenths are seen once. In total, the top ten clones hold roughly 2.3% of the sample.

Each collaborating institution followed its own protocols to collect whole blood in K2EDTA tubes. For TCRbeta analysis, collaborators shipped samples in one of three forms: frozen whole blood, isolated PBMCs, or DNA extracted from either of those sample types. Paper-wide results and their limitations: Clinical and demographic metadata were provided uncurated, with the amount varying by source and participant.

As concerns this clone: The antigen it recognizes is unknown. It has no much larger one-base neighbor in the sample; base qualities were not kept.

According to the germline V gene, CDR1 reads LGHNA and CDR2 reads YSLEER. V has 3 bases trimmed and J has 5 bases trimmed; junction bases matching no gene number 4. The CDR3 starts with the cysteine, ends with the phenylalanine, and has 15 residues. The CDR3 DNA has 45 bases and is translated from base 1. Material for sequencing was peripheral blood. The V gene is TRBV4-3 and the J gene is TRBJ2-1; 10 bases in the junction line up with TRBD1. This clonotype was sampled from a woman aged 65 to 85 in a cohort sampled during active or convalescent COVID-19. The bases read TGCGCCAGCAGCCAGGGACAGGGGAGGGACAATGAGCAGTTCTTC. Its amino acids are CASSQGQGRDNEQFF.